Described below is a single TCR beta chain sequence and its context. Its recognized antigen is unknown. There are no base qualities to consult, and no much larger clone falls within one base. The CDR3 holds 14 amino acids from the cysteine to the phenylalanine. Only the CDR3 portion is preserved as DNA: 42 bases, with reading frame beginning at the first base. The germline V gene sets CDR1 to SGHRS and CDR2 to YFSETQ. Between the V and J ends, shortened by 0 bases and 4 bases respectively, the junction contains 7 bases. Receptor amplification or capture employed the immunoSEQ multiplex PCR assay. An external provider performed TCRbeta CDR3 sequencing as a commercial service. Regarding the original processing steps: The analyses relied on productive nucleotide sequences along with amino acid sequences obtained through in silico translation. Diversity was measured with Renyi entropy across alpha values, using the median of 200 repeated subsamples to equalise sample size. Pairwise repertoire distance was calculated as one minus the Chao-modified Jaccard index to correct for under-sampling and was used for clustering. Frequency-weighted overlap with synovial clonotypes was computed over 200 sample sizes, 200 draws without replacement each, and reported at the smaller sample's size. TCRdb limited this immuneACCESS table to in-frame rearrangements with V and J called. A share of clones is missing; checked studies link under half to unresolved V genes, and the rest is unexplained. The V and J calls and clone size are taken from that table; D and trimming were inferred from the DNA. The sample table shows 30,000 to 40,000 clones, and roughly 94% are seen once. The top ten hold around 0.67% of the sample.

This specimen comes from a study of circulating and synovial CD4+ cells in juvenile arthritis (dated by TCRdb to 2014 to 2015). Regarding the study in general: Within each patient, the study compared the TCRbeta CDR3 repertoires of three groups: circulating HLA-DR+ CD4 T cells, bulk blood CD4 T cells, and synovial CD4 T cells. Repertoire sequencing was performed with the aim of confirming enrichment of synovial clonotypes in a circulating synovial-like CD4 T cell subset.

Study-wide conclusions, independent of this receptor: CPL and bulk blood CD4 samples differed in T cell genome counts by at least an order of magnitude, so sample-size effects were addressed. Traditional Vbeta family usage analysis did not detect the difference between circulating pathogenic-like lymphocytes and bulk blood T cells. Circulating pathogenic-like lymphocytes clustered with synovial T cells and shared a substantially higher fraction of CDR3 sequences with synovium than bulk blood. Synovial and circulating pathogenic-like lymphocyte repertoires were less diverse than bulk blood CD4 repertoires, with some CPL samples as oligoclonal as synovium. Because overlap with synovium rose as sequencing depth increased, the measured fractions of shared clonotypes likely underestimated the overlap of the full repertoire.

The sequenced samples were obtained from patients with active juvenile idiopathic arthritis. Right after thawing, the cells went straight into sorting, and Live/Dead Fixable Near-IR Stain was used to exclude dead cells. The sequenced material came from CD4+ T cells from blood. Rearrangement joined TRBV5-1 to TRBJ1-4; possibly the D gene is TRBD1, per 6 matching bases. This sequence was found in a human donor with juvenile idiopathic arthritis. The CDR3 protein: CASSLDRDNEKLFF. The DNA sequence follows: TGCGCCAGCAGCTTGGACAGGGATAATGAAAAACTGTTTTTT.